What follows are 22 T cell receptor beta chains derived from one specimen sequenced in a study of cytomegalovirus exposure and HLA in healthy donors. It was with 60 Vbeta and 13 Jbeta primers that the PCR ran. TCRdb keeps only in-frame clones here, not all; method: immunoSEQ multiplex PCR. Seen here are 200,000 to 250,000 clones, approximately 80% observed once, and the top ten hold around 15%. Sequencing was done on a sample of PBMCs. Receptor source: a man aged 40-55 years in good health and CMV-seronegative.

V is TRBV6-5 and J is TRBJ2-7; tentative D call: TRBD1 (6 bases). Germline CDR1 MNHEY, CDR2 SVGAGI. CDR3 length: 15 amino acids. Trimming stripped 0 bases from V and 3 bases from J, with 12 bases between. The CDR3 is CASSYSQGPFYEQYF. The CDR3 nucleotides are TGTGCCAGCAGTTACTCGCAGGGGCCTTTCTACGAGCAGTACTTC.

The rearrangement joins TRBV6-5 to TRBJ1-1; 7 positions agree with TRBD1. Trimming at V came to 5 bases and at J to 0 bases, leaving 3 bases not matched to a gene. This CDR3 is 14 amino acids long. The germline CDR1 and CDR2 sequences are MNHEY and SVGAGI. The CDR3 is CASSLQGVNTEAFF. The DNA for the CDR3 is TGTGCCAGCAGTCTCCAGGGGGTGAACACTGAAGCTTTCTTT.

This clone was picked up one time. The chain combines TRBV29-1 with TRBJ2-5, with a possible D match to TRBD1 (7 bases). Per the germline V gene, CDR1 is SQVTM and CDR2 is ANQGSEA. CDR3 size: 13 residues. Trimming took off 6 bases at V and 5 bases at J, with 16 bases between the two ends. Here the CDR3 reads CSVRGTETETQYF. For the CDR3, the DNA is TGCAGCGTCCGCGGGACAGAAACGGAGACCCAGTACTTC.

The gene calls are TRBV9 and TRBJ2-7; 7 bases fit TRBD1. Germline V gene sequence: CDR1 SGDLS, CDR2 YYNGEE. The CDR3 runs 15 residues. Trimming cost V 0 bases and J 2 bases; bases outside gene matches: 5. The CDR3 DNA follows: TGTGCCAGCAGCGTAGGTGGTACAGGGGCCTACGAGCAGTACTTC. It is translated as CASSVGGTGAYEQYF.

The CDR3 loop reads CASSQYGSGVNEQYF. The CDR3 DNA reads TGTGCCAGCAGCCAGTATGGTAGCGGGGTCAACGAGCAGTACTTC. The rearrangement uses TRBV11-2 and TRBJ2-5; 8 bases agree with TRBD2. The DNA end lines up better with TRBJ2-7; the J call may be wrong. Germline V CDR1 and CDR2: SGHAT, FQNNGV. The CDR3 covers 15 residues.

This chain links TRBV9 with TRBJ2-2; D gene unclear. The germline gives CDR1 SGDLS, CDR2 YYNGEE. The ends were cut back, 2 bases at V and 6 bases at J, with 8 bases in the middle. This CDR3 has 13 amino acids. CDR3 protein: CASSVMSSGELFF. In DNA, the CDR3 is TGTGCCAGCAGCGTGATGAGTTCCGGGGAGCTGTTTTTT. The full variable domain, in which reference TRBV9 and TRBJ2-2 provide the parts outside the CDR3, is DSGVTQTPKHLITATGQRVTLRCSPRSGDLSVYWYQQSLDQGLQFLIQYYNGEERAKGNILERFSAQQFPDLHSELNLSSLELGDSALYFCASSVMSSGELFFGEGSRLTVL.

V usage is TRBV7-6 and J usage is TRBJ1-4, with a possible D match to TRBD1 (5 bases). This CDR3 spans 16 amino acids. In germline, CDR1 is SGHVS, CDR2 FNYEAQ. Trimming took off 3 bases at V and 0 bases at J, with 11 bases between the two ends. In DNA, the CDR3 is TGTGCCAGCAGCTTTCGACAGACTCCAACTAATGAAAAACTGTTTTTT. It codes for CASSFRQTPTNEKLFF.

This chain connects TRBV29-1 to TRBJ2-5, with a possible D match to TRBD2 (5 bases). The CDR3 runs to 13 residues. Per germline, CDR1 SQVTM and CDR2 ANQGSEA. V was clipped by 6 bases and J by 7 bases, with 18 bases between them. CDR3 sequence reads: CSVRTGPRGTQYF. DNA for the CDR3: TGCAGCGTAAGAACTGGACCTCGGGGGACCCAGTACTTC.

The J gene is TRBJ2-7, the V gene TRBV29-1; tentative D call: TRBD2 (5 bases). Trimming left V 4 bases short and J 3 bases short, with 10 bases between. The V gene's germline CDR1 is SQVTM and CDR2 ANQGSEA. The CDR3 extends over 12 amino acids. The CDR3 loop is CSVANGLYEQYF. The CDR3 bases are TGCAGCGTTGCCAACGGACTCTACGAGCAGTACTTC.

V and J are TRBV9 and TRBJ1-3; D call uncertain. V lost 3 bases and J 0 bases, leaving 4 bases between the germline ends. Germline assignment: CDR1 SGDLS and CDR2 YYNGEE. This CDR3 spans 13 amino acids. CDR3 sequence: CASSAISGNTIYF. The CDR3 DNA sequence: TGTGCCAGCAGCGCCATCTCTGGAAACACCATATATTTT.

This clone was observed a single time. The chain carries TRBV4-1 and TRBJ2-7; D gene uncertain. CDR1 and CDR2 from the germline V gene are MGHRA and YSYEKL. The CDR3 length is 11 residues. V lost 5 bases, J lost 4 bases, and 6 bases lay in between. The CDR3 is CASSSTYEQYF. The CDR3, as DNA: TGCGCCAGCAGCTCCACATACGAGCAGTACTTC.

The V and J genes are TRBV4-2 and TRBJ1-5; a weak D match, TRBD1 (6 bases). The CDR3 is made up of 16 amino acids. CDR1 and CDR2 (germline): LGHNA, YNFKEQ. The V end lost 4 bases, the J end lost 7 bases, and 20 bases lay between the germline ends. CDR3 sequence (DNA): TGTGCCAGCAGCCCGGGGTTGGGGGCAGGAGTGCAGCCCCAGCATTTT. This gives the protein CASSPGLGAGVQPQHF.

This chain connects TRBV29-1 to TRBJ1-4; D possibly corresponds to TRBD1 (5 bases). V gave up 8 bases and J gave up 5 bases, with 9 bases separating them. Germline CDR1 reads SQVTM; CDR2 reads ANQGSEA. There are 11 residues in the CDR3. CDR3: CSTRQNEKLFF. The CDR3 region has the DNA TGCAGCACCCGACAGAATGAAAAACTGTTTTTT.

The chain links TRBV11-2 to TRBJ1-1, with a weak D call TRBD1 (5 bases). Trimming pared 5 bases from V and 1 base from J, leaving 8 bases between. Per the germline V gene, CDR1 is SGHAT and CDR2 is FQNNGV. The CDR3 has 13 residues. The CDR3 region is CASSPGQNTEAFF. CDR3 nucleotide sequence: TGTGCCAGCAGCCCAGGACAGAACACTGAAGCTTTCTTT. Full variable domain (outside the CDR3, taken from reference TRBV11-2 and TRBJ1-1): EAGVAQSPRYKIIEKRQSVAFWCNPISGHATLYWYQQILGQGPKLLIQFQNNGVVDDSQLPKDRFSAERLKGVDSTLKIQPAKLEDSAVYLCASSPGQNTEAFFGQGTRLTVV.

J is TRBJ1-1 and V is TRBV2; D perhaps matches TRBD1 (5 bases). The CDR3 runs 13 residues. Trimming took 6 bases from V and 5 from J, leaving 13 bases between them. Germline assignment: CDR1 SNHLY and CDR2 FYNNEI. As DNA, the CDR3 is TGTGCCAGCAGGCCGCAGGGTTTAACTGAAGCTTTCTTT. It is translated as CASRPQGLTEAFF.

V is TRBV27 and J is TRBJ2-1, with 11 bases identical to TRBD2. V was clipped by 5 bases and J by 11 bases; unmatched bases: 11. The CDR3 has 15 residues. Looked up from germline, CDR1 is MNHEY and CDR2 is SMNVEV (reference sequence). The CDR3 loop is CASSPYGTSGLKQFF. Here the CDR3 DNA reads TGTGCCAGCAGTCCCTACGGGACTAGCGGTTTGAAGCAGTTCTTC.

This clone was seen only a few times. The CDR3 DNA sequence: TGTGCCAGCAGTTACGAGGGCACCTACGAGCAGTACTTC. This codes for CASSYEGTYEQYF. The chain joins TRBV6-6 to TRBJ2-7; possible D gene TRBD2, 5 bases. Trimming took off 2 bases at V and 2 bases at J, with 7 bases between the two ends. Germline V gene sequence: CDR1 MNHNY, CDR2 SVGAGI (reference sequence). The CDR3 length is 13 residues.

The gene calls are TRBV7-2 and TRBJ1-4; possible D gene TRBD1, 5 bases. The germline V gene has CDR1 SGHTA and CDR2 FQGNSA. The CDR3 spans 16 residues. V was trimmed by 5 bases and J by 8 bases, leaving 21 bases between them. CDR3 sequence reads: CASSPGGLGAAEKLFF. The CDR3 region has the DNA TGTGCCAGCAGCCCTGGGGGGTTGGGAGCTGCCGAAAAACTGTTTTTT.

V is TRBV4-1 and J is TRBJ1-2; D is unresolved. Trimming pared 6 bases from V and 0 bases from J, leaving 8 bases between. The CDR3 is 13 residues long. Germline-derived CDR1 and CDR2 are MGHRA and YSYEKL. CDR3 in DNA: TGCGCCAGCAGTGGAGGAACTAACTATGGCTACACCTTC. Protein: CASSGGTNYGYTF.

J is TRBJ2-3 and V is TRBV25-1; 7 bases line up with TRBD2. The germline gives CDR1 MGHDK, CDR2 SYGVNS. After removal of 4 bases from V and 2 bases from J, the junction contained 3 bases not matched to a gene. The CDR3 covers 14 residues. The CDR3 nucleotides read TGTGCCAGCAGTGGCGGGAGACCCACAGATACGCAGTATTTT. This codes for CASSGGRPTDTQYF.

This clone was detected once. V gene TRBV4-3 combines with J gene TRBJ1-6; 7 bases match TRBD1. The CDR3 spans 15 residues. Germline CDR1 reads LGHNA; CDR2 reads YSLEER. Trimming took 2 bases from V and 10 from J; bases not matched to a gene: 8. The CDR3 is CASSQTDRVGSPLHF. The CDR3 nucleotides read TGCGCCAGCAGCCAAACTGACAGGGTTGGGTCACCCCTCCACTTT.

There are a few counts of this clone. The CDR3 DNA reads TGCGCCAGCAGCCCTGGAGGGTTTCGGTACGAGCAGTACTTC. It yields the protein CASSPGGFRYEQYF. This sequence joins TRBV4-1 and TRBJ2-7; D is possibly TRBD2 (6 bases). Trimming left V 4 bases short and J 4 bases short, with 14 bases between. CDR1 MGHRA and CDR2 YSYEKL come from the germline V gene. The CDR3 extends over 14 amino acids.